Shown below are 29 T cell receptor beta chains from a single sample sequenced in a study of CD8+ T cells in alopecia areata. Reverse transcribed after extraction, RNA yielded cDNA as the sequencing template. Clones were sequenced by immunoSEQ multiplex PCR, and TCRdb holds only the in-frame ones, with some missing. Seen here are fewer than 200,000 clones, less than 75% observed once, and the top ten hold about an eighth. Material: CD8+ T cells sorted from blood, obtained at week 0. The receptors stem from a human donor with alopecia areata.

CDR3 DNA: TGCGCCAGCAGCCGCGGACTAGTCGGATACGAGCAGTTCTTC. It is translated as CASSRGLVGYEQFF. This chain joins TRBV4-1 and TRBJ2-1; TRBD2 matches 7 bases. Germline CDR1 is MGHRA and CDR2 is YSYEKL. The CDR3 has 14 amino acids. J lost 10 bases, V lost 4 bases, and 10 bases had no gene match.

This chain uses TRBV13 with TRBJ2-1; 15 bases fit TRBD2. Germline trimming cut 3 bases from V and 10 bases from J; bases unmatched to any gene: 13. The CDR3 has 18 residues. Germline V gene sequence: CDR1 PRHDT, CDR2 FYEKMQ (reference sequence). The CDR3, as DNA: TGTGCCAGCAGCTTGGACCCGGGACTAGCGGGGGGCCGGAGGGAGCAGTTCTTC. This sequence encodes CASSLDPGLAGGRREQFF.

The rearrangement uses TRBV27 and TRBJ2-1, with D tentatively TRBD1 (5 bases). Trimming cost V 5 bases and J 2 bases, with 13 bases left between them. The CDR3 spans 15 residues. CDR1 and CDR2 from the germline V gene are MNHEY and SMNVEV (reference sequence). In DNA, the CDR3 is TGTGCCAGCAGTATTGGACACCCAGCCTACAATGAGCAGTTCTTC. Translated: CASSIGHPAYNEQFF.

This clone was seen at least ten times. The chain couples TRBV2 to TRBJ1-2; TRBD1 matches 9 bases. This CDR3 spans 15 amino acids. Germline V gene lookup returns CDR1 SNHLY and CDR2 FYNNEI. Trimming cost V 6 bases and J 5 bases; bases outside gene matches: 10. The CDR3 bases are TGTGCCAGCAGCGCCTGGGGACAGGGCGGGTATGGCTACACCTTC. Protein product: CASSAWGQGGYGYTF.

This rearrangement joins TRBV5-6 to TRBJ1-1; D unresolved. Germline V gene data show CDR1 as SGHDT and CDR2 as YYEEEE. The germline V and J ends were trimmed by 1 base and 8 bases, with 6 bases remaining between them. This CDR3 region has 11 residues. CDR3 nucleotides: TGTGCCAGCAGCTTGATGGGAGAAGCTTTCTTT. This encodes CASSLMGEAFF.

The sample holds a few counts of this clone. The chain uses TRBV13 and TRBJ2-3, with 8 positions matching TRBD2. CDR3 length: 17 amino acids. Trimming removed 4 bases from V and 2 bases from J; junction bases left unmatched: 11. Germline lookup yields CDR1 PRHDT and CDR2 FYEKMQ (reference sequence). The CDR3 DNA sequence: TGTGCCAGCAGCTCCCGGAAAGCGGGAGCAAACACAGATACGCAGTATTTT. Translated: CASSSRKAGANTDTQYF.

The chain carries TRBV9 and TRBJ2-7; D is perhaps TRBD2 (6 bases). V was trimmed by 4 bases and J by 2 bases, leaving 13 bases between them. The CDR3 loop spans 14 amino acids. The V gene's germline CDR1 is SGDLS and CDR2 YYNGEE. Written as DNA, the CDR3 is TGTGCCAGCAGCCCCGGGGCGGGGCCCTACGAGCAGTACTTC. Translated, it gives CASSPGAGPYEQYF.

The chain is built from TRBV18 and TRBJ2-3; no reliable D call. The CDR3 is 13 residues long. The V end was cut by 0 bases, the J end by 1 base, with 2 bases between. Germline CDR1 is KGHSH and CDR2 is LQKENI. The CDR3 nucleotides are TGTGCCAGCTCACCACCGGGCACAGATACGCAGTATTTT. It translates to CASSPPGTDTQYF.

The rearrangement uses TRBV29-1 and TRBJ2-7; 8 bases are a match to TRBD2. Germline V CDR1 and CDR2: SQVTM, ANQGSEA. This CDR3 has 13 residues. The V segment lost 6 bases and the J segment 3 bases; nucleotides outside the gene matches: 7. This CDR3 is CSVYSGVLYEQYF. For the CDR3, the DNA is TGCAGCGTCTATAGCGGGGTACTCTACGAGCAGTACTTC.

V is TRBV6-5 and J is TRBJ2-2; D may be TRBD2 (5 bases). The CDR3 runs to 13 residues. CDR1 is MNHEY and CDR2 is SVGAGI in the germline V gene. Trimming left V 5 bases short and J 2 bases short, with 6 bases between. The CDR3 is CASSGSNTGELFF. In nucleotides, the CDR3 is TGTGCCAGCAGTGGGAGTAACACCGGGGAGCTGTTTTTT.

This clone was detected a few times. This rearrangement joins TRBV6-5 to TRBJ1-2; weak D call: TRBD1 (5 bases). The CDR3 covers 14 residues. Per germline, CDR1 MNHEY and CDR2 SVGAGI. The V end lost 3 bases, the J end lost 3 bases, and 11 bases lay between the germline ends. CDR3 loop: CASSYYAGDYGYTF. For the CDR3, the DNA is TGTGCCAGCAGTTATTACGCGGGGGACTATGGCTACACCTTC.

This chain links TRBV10-3 with TRBJ1-1; D might be TRBD1 (6 bases). V lost 9 bases and J lost 1, with 21 bases in between. Germline CDR1 reads ENHRY; CDR2 reads SYGVKD. The CDR3 is made up of 16 amino acids. The CDR3 coding sequence is TGTGCCATTTCCCGGGACAAGACTATATGGAACACTGAAGCTTTCTTT. Translating it yields CAISRDKTIWNTEAFF.

This chain uses TRBV19 with TRBJ2-3; D gene uncertain. CDR1 LNHDA and CDR2 SQIVND come from the germline V gene (reference sequence). Trimming took off 10 bases at V and 2 bases at J, with 13 bases between the two ends. The CDR3 covers 13 residues. Here the CDR3 reads CANQKTFTDTQYF. The CDR3 nucleotides are TGTGCCAACCAAAAGACGTTCACAGATACGCAGTATTTT.

This chain connects TRBV7-8 to TRBJ1-6, with a weak D call TRBD1 (5 bases). CDR1 is SGHVS, CDR2 FQNEAQ, per germline. V was shortened by 3 bases and J by 15 bases, with 9 bases between the two germline ends. This CDR3 region has 11 residues. The CDR3 nucleotides read TGTGCCAGCAGCTTGCAGGGAGACCTCCACTTT. Encoded protein: CASSLQGDLHF. The variable domain in full, with the rest retrieved from reference TRBV7-8 and TRBJ1-6, is GAGVSQSPRYKVAKRGQDVALRCDPISGHVSLFWYQQALGQGPEFLTYFQNEAQLDKSGLPSDRFFAERPEGSVSTLKIQRTQQEDSAVYLCASSLQGDLHFGNGTRLTVT.

This chain connects TRBV7-9 to TRBJ2-3; 7 positions agree with TRBD1. V gave up 5 bases and J gave up 4 bases; unmatched junction bases: 12. The CDR3 has 16 residues. Germline loops: CDR1 SEHNR, CDR2 FQNEAQ (reference sequence). The CDR3 bases are TGTGCCAGCAGCCTCTACCCGCACCAGGGGGCAGATACGCAGTATTTT. The encoded protein is CASSLYPHQGADTQYF.

This clone has just a few counts. J is TRBJ2-5 and V is TRBV29-1; D may match TRBD1 or TRBD2 (5 bases each). CDR3 size: 14 residues. CDR1 SQVTM and CDR2 ANQGSEA come from the germline V gene. Trimming stripped 0 bases from V and 3 bases from J, with 11 bases between. This CDR3 is CSVEDPGPKETQYF. CDR3 sequence (DNA): TGCAGCGTTGAAGATCCGGGGCCAAAAGAGACCCAGTACTTC.

V and J are TRBV27 and TRBJ2-5, with 11 bases fitting TRBD2. This CDR3 spans 14 amino acids. V was pared by 7 bases and J by 0 bases, with 1 base of the junction left unmatched. Germline lookup yields CDR1 MNHEY and CDR2 SMNVEV (reference sequence). CDR3 DNA: TGTGCCAGCATGGGACTAGCGGACCAAGAGACCCAGTACTTC. Translation: CASMGLADQETQYF.

This clone was found many times. This chain connects TRBV9 to TRBJ2-7; 12 bases map to TRBD2. The V and J ends lost 4 bases and 3 bases, in that order; junction bases with no gene match: 5. The CDR3 loop spans 15 amino acids. The germline gives CDR1 SGDLS, CDR2 YYNGEE. This chain's CDR3 is CASSPGLAGSYEQYF. The CDR3 nucleotides are TGTGCCAGCAGCCCCGGACTAGCGGGGAGCTACGAGCAGTACTTC.

Notes on this clone: Other DNA sequences in the same sample also yield this CDR3. The V and J genes are TRBV15 and TRBJ1-3; D uncertain. CDR1 LNHNV and CDR2 YYDKDF come from the germline V gene (reference sequence). Trimming shortened V by 0 bases and J by 0 bases, and 6 bases separated the two germline ends. The CDR3 has 15 amino acids. Written as DNA, the CDR3 is TGTGCCACCAGCAGAGATCAAAGCTCTGGAAACACCATATATTTT. It yields the protein CATSRDQSSGNTIYF. Supplemented by reference TRBV15 and TRBJ1-3, the full variable domain reads DAMVIQNPRYQVTQFGKPVTLSCSQTLNHNVMYWYQQKSSQAPKLLFHYYDKDFNNEADTPDNFQSRRPNTSFCFLDIRSPGLGDTAMYLCATSRDQSSGNTIYFGEGSWLTVV.

This clone occurred a few times. The rearrangement uses TRBV6-6 and TRBJ1-2; the D gene is possibly TRBD1 (6 bases). V was trimmed by 2 bases and J by 6 bases, leaving 10 bases between them. The CDR3 totals 13 residues. Germline V gives CDR1 MNHNY, CDR2 SVGAGI (reference sequence). CDR3 bases: TGTGCCAGCAGTTACGTGGGGGCTGATGGCTACACCTTC. Translated: CASSYVGADGYTF.

The V and J genes are TRBV11-2 and TRBJ2-7; D is unresolved. Germline values: CDR1 SGHAT, CDR2 FQNNGV. Trimming removed 5 bases from V and 3 bases from J, with 8 bases in between. This CDR3 has 12 amino acids. The CDR3 is CASSGTFYEQYF. CDR3 bases: TGTGCCAGCAGCGGTACATTCTACGAGCAGTACTTC.

The chain links TRBV2 to TRBJ1-2; TRBD1 aligns across 12 bases. Germline V lookup: CDR1 SNHLY, CDR2 FYNNEI. The CDR3 extends over 15 amino acids. Trimming removed 1 base from V and 7 bases from J; junction bases left unmatched: 4. Here the CDR3 DNA reads TGTGCCAGCAGTGAAGGGGACAGGGGGCGCGGTGGCTACACCTTC. Its translation is CASSEGDRGRGGYTF.

The rearrangement links TRBV2 to TRBJ2-5; 10 bases fit TRBD2. Losses at the gene ends were 3 bases for V and 2 bases for J; bases not matched to a gene: 6. The CDR3 extends over 16 amino acids. From germline, CDR1 is SNHLY and CDR2 FYNNEI. The CDR3 nucleotides read TGTGCCAGCAGTGATGAGACTAGCGGGTTACAAGAGACCCAGTACTTC. This codes for CASSDETSGLQETQYF.

The V and J genes are TRBV30 and TRBJ1-2; the D gene is possibly TRBD1 (5 bases). The CDR3 is 16 amino acids. The V gene lost 3 bases and the J gene lost 4 bases, with 21 bases spanning the gap. Germline assignment: CDR1 GTSNPN and CDR2 SVGIG (reference sequence). Here the CDR3 reads CAWRGRYEGRAYGYTF. CDR3 in DNA: TGTGCCTGGAGAGGTCGTTATGAGGGGCGGGCCTATGGCTACACCTTC. The whole variable domain, filled in from reference TRBV30 and TRBJ1-2, reads SQTIHQWPATLVQPVGSPLSLECTVEGTSNPNLYWYRQAAGRGLQLLFYSVGIGQISSEVPQNLSASRPQDRQFILSSKKLLLSDSGFYLCAWRGRYEGRAYGYTFGSGTRLTVV.

The chain carries TRBV29-1 and TRBJ2-1, with 14 bases lining up with TRBD2. This CDR3 region has 16 residues. CDR1 SQVTM and CDR2 ANQGSEA come from the germline V gene. The trim removed 1 base at V and 4 bases at J, leaving 3 bases unmatched. As DNA, the CDR3 is TGCAGCGTTGAAGGGACTAGCGGGGGGCTTTACAATGAGCAGTTCTTC. Amino acid sequence: CSVEGTSGGLYNEQFF.

The genes are TRBV4-1 and TRBJ1-2; D remains ambiguous. CDR3 size: 15 residues. Germline CDR1 is MGHRA and CDR2 is YSYEKL. V was cut by 0 bases and J by 2 bases, with 10 bases left in between. The CDR3 DNA is TGCGCCAGCAGCCAAGATGATGAGGTAAACTATGGCTACACCTTC. It specifies CASSQDDEVNYGYTF.

V and J are TRBV30 and TRBJ2-1; 11 nucleotides line up with TRBD2. The CDR3 consists of 13 residues. CDR1 and CDR2 from the germline V gene are GTSNPN and SVGIG (reference sequence). The V and J ends lost 1 base and 9 bases, in that order; junction bases with no gene match: 2. In nucleotides, the CDR3 is TGTGCCTGGAGTGGTAGCGGGGGGGGTGAGCAGTTCTTC. Translation gives CAWSGSGGGEQFF.

The V gene is TRBV7-6, the J gene TRBJ2-1, with D hard to call. The V end was cut by 3 bases, the J end by 4 bases, with 7 bases between. Germline V CDR1 and CDR2: SGHVS, FNYEAQ. The CDR3 has 13 amino acids. The CDR3: CASSFQGYNEQFF. CDR3 bases: TGTGCCAGCAGCTTTCAAGGGTACAATGAGCAGTTCTTC.

The J gene is TRBJ2-7, the V gene TRBV29-1; TRBD1 matches at 9 bases. The trim removed 3 bases at V and 3 bases at J, leaving 12 bases unmatched. CDR3 length equals 16 residues. CDR1 SQVTM and CDR2 ANQGSEA come from the germline V gene. In nucleotides, the CDR3 is TGCAGCGTTGATGGGTTGAGCCGGGACAGGGTCTACGAGCAGTACTTC. Encoded protein: CSVDGLSRDRVYEQYF.